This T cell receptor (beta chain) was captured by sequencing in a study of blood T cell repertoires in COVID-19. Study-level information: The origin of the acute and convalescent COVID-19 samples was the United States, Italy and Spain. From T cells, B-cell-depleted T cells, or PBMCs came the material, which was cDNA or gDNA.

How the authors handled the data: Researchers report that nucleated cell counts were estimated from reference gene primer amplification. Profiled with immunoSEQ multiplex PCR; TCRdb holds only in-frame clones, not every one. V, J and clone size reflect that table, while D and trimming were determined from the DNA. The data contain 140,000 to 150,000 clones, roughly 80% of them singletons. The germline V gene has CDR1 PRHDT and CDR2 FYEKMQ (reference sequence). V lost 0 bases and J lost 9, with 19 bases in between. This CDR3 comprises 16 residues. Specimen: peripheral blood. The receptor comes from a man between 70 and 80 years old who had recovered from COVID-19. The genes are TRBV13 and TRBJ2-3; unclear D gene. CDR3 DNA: TGTGCCAGCAGCTTAGGTGACACCGCCCCCGGTGGCACGCAGTATTTT. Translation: CASSLGDTAPGGTQYF.